This T cell receptor beta chain comes out of a study of shared clonotypes between healthy human individuals. Samples underwent the assay at deep level. Assay used: immunoSEQ multiplex PCR; TCRdb lists only in-frame clones, some missing. The sample lists 2 million to 3 million clones, 80% to 95% seen once, with around 0.4% in the top ten. The CDR3 runs 16 residues. Trimming removed 4 bases at V and 5 bases at J, with 21 bases between. The germline gives CDR1 ENHRY, CDR2 SYGVKD. The material sequenced was naive CD4+ T cells from PBMCs. Subset given: CD45RA+ positively selected. The chain joins TRBV10-3 to TRBJ2-7; D is unclear. The sequence was obtained from a man younger than 35 in good health. Some clones in this sample may be carry-over from other donors' samples. The CDR3, as DNA: TGTGCCATCAGTGCTCGGAGTAGCCCTTTGTGGAACGAGCAGTACTTC. It encodes CAISARSSPLWNEQYF.